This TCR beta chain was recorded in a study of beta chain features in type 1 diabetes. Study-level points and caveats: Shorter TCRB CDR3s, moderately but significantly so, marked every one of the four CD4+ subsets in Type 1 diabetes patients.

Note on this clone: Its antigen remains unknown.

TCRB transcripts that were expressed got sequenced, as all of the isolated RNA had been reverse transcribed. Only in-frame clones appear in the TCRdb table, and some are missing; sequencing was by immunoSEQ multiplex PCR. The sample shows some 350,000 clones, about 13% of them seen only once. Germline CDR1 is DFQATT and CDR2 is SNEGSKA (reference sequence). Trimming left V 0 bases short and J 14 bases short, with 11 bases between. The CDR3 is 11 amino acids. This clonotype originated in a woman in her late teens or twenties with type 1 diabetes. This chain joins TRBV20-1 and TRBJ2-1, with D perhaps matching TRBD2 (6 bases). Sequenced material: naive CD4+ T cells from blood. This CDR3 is CSARDLGLKFF. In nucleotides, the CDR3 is TGCAGTGCTAGAGATCTGGGACTTAAGTTCTTC.